This T cell receptor (beta chain) was recorded in a study of response to subunit inactivated influenza vaccine. Via MiXCR, TCRdb re-called the RT-PCR reads, giving one row per CDR3 protein. The table includes about 540,000 distinct CDR3 sequences, roughly a quarter detected once. The same data also contributed to another study, on T cells expressing NK-cell markers. That work contributes: UMI-tagged 5'RACE template switching yielded the TCR beta cDNA.

Sample: CD4+ T cells sorted from PBMCs, taken about 12 days after vaccination. The sequence was collected from a middle-aged man who received an inactivated influenza vaccine.

Here the CDR3 DNA reads TGTGCCAGCAGTTTCAGGGACGGGAATTCACCCCTCCACTTT. It codes for CASSFRDGNSPLHF. The chain carries TRBV12-3 or TRBV12-4 and TRBJ1-6, with D tentatively TRBD1 (5 bases). The length of the CDR3 is 14 residues. V lost 3 bases and J lost 7, with 10 bases in between.